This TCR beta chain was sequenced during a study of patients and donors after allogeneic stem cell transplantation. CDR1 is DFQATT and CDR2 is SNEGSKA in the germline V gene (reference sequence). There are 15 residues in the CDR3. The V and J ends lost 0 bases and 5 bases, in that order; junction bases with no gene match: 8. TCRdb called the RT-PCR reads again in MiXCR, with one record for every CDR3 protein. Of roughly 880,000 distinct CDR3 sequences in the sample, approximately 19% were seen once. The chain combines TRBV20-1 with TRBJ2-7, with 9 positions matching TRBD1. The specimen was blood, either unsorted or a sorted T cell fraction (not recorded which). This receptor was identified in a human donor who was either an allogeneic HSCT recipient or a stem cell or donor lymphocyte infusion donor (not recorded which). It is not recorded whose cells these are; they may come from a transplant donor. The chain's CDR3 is CSARDWDREAHEQYF. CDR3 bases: TGCAGTGCTAGAGATTGGGACAGGGAGGCCCACGAGCAGTACTTC.